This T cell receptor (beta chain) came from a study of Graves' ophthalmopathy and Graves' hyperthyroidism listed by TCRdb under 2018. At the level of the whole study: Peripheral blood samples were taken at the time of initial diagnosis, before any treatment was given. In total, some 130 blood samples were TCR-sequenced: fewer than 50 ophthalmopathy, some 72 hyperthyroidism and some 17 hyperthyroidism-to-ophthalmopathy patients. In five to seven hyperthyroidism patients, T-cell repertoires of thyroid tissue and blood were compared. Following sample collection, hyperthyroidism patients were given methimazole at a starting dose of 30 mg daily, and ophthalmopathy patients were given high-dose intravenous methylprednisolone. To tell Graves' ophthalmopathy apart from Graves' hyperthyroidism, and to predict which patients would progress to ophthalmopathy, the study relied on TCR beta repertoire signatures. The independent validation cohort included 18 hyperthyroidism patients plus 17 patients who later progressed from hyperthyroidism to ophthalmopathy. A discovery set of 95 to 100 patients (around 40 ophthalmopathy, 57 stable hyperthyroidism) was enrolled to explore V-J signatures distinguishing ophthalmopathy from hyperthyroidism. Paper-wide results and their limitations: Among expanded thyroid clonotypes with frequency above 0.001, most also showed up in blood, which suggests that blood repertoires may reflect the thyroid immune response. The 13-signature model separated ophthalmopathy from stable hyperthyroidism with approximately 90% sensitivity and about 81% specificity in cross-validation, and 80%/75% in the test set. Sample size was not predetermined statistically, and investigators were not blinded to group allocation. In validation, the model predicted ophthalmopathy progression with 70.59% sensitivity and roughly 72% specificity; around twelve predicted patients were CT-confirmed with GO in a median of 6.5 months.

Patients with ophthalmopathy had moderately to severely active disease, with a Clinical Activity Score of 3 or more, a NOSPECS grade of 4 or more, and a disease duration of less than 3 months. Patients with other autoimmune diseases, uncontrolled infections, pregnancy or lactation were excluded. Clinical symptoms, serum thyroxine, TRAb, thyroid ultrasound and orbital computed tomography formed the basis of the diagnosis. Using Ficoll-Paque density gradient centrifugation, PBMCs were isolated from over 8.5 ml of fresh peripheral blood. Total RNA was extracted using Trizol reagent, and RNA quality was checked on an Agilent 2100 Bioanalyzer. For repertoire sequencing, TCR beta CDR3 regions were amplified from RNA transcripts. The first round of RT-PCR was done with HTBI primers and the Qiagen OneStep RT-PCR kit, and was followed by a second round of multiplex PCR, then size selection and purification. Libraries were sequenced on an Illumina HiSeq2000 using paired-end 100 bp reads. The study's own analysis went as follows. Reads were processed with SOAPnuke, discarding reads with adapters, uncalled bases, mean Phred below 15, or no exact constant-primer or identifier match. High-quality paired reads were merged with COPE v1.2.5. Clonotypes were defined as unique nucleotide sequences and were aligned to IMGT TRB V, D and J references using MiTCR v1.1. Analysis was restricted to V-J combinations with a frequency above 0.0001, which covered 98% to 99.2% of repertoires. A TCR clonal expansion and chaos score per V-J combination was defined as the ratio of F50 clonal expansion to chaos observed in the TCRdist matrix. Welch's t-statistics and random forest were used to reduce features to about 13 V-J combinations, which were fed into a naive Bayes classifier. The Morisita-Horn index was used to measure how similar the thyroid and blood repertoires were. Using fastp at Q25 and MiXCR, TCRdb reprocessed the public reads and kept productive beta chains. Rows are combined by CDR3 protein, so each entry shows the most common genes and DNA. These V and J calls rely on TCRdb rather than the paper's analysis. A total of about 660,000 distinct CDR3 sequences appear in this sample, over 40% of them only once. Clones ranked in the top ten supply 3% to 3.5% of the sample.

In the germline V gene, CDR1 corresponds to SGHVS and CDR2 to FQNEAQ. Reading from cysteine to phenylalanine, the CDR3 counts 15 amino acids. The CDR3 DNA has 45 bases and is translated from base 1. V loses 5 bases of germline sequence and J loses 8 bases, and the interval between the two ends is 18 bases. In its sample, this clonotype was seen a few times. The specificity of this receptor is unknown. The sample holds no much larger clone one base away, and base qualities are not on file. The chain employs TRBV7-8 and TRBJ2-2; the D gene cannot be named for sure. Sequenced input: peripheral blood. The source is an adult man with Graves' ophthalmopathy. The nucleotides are TGTGCCAGCAGCCCCACGCGCATCCCAGCGGGGGAGCTGTTTTTT. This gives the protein CASSPTRIPAGELFF. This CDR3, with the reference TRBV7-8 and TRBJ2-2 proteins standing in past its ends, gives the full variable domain GAGVSQSPRYKVAKRGQDVALRCDPISGHVSLFWYQQALGQGPEFLTYFQNEAQLDKSGLPSDRFFAERPEGSVSTLKIQRTQQEDSAVYLCASSPTRIPAGELFFGEGSRLTVL.